This TCR beta chain was retrieved from a study of CD4 T cell repertoires in COVID-19. In the study overall: Other coronavirus spike proteins restimulated relabeled CFSE-low cells expanded with IL-2 for approximately 9 days.

The study's findings and limits: SARS-CoV and/or HKU1 spike cultures shared between 7 and 25% of SARS-CoV-2 clonotypes. Sharing of several most expanded SARS-CoV-2-reactive clonotypes across memory subsets suggested intraclonal diversification.

CDR3 size: 13 residues. Trimming took off 3 bases at V and 5 bases at J, with 11 bases between the two ends. The germline V gene has CDR1 GTSNPN and CDR2 SVGIG (reference sequence). Method: immunoSEQ multiplex PCR; TCRdb's copy keeps in-frame clones and lacks some. The sample has 65,000 to 95,000 clones, 80% to 90% seen once. This clone was found a few times. What it recognizes is unknown. This receptor was taken from a human donor who had COVID-19. The chain joins TRBV30 to TRBJ1-5, with D possibly being TRBD1 (5 bases). The sample consisted of CD4+ T cells from peripheral blood, taken after recovery from COVID-19. CDR3 residues: CAWSKGDDQPQHF. CDR3 nucleotide sequence: TGTGCCTGGAGCAAAGGGGATGATCAGCCCCAGCATTTT.